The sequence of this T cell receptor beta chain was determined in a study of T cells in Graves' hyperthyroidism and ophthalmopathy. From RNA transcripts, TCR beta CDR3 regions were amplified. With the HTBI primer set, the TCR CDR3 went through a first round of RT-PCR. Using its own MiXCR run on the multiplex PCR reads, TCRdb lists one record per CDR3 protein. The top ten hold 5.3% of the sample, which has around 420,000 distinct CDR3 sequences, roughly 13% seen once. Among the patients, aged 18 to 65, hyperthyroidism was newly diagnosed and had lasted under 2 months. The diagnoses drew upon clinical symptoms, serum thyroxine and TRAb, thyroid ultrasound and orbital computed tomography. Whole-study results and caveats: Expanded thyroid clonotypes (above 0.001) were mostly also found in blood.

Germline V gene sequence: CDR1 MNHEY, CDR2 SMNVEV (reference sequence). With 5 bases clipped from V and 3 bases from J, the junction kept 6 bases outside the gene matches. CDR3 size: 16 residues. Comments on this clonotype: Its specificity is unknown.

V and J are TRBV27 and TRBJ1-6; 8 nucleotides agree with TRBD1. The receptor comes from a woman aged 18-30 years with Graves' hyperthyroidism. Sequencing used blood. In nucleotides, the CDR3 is TGTGCCAGCAGTCCGACAGGGGCCTTCTATAATTCACCCCTCCACTTT. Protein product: CASSPTGAFYNSPLHF.